This T cell receptor (beta chain) was observed in a study of T cell responses to AZD1222 COVID-19 vaccine. In germline, CDR1 is SGHTA, CDR2 FQGNSA. CDR3 size: 13 residues. V lost 1 base and J 6 bases, leaving 9 bases between the germline ends. Study-level results: Sampling that yielded the repertoires occurred only after the peak T cell response. White British donors predominated, females outnumbered males, and clonal diversity was possibly underestimated. Targeting of unmutated variant regions was reportedly seen in nearly half of spike-specific TCRs. Compared with day 0, the breadth and depth of the Spike-specific TCR repertoire rose significantly after two doses of AZD1222.

This clone was seen a few times. Its matching antigen is unknown. Generated by immunoSEQ multiplex PCR, the TCRdb table keeps only in-frame clones and is missing some. The data hold more than 95,000 clones, with around nine tenths observed a single time. The sequences come from peripheral blood, collected on day 0 of AZD1222 vaccination. The receptor was derived from an adult in good health. The genes are TRBV7-2 and TRBJ1-2, with D possibly being TRBD1 (6 bases). For the CDR3, the DNA is TGTGCCAGCAGCTTAGGGAGGGGGGATGGCTACACCTTC. Residues: CASSLGRGDGYTF.